This paragraph covers one TCR beta chain sequence. The target antigen is unknown. These data originate in a study of CD8+ T cells in alopecia areata. Study conclusions and caveats: Tofacitinib yielded significantly lower scalp clonality and fewer expanded CD8+ clones among the top 100. Many expanded lesional clones remained in scalp and blood on tofacitinib.

Treatment denoted: oral pan-JAK inhibitor, 5-10 mg twice daily. Investigators isolated RNA and reverse transcribed it into cDNA to act as the sequencing template. Clones were sequenced by immunoSEQ multiplex PCR, and TCRdb holds only the in-frame ones, with some missing. The data show more than 150,000 clones, roughly three fifths seen once. The CDR3 totals 12 residues. Trimming took off 4 bases at V and 5 bases at J, with 8 bases between the two ends. The V gene's germline CDR1 is SEHNR and CDR2 FQNEAQ (reference sequence). The sequencing here drew on CD4+ T cells sorted from blood, taken at week 4, from a patient treated with tofacitinib. The V and J genes are TRBV7-9 and TRBJ2-5; D not resolved. This TCR was sampled from a human donor with alopecia areata. The CDR3 loop reads CASSWIEETQYF. The CDR3 DNA sequence: TGTGCCAGCAGCTGGATTGAGGAGACCCAGTACTTC. The whole variable domain, remainder taken from reference TRBV7-9 and TRBJ2-5, is DTGVSQNPRHKITKRGQNVTFRCDPISEHNRLYWYRQTLGQGPEFLTYFQNEAQLEKSRLLSDRFSAERPKGSFSTLEIQRTEQGDSAMYLCASSWIEETQYFGPGTRLLVL.